These T cell receptor beta chains were read from a single sample in a study of cytomegalovirus exposure and HLA in healthy donors. Repertoires were generated with immunoSEQ multiplex PCR, while TCRdb's copy carries only in-frame clones and drops some. The sample includes around 100,000 clones, approximately 80% of them seen just once. Sequences were obtained from PBMCs. The origin of the receptors is a woman younger than 35 in good health and CMV-seropositive. Each CDR3 is given with its conserved first and last residue. Rows give clone size only sometimes, using once, few, many, or a class for an expanded clone.

j_call	clone_size	v_call	cdr3_aa
TRBJ2-2	-	TRBV7-9	CASSLVIWGSNTGELFF
TRBJ1-1	-	TRBV20-1	CSARATEAFF
TRBJ1-3	-	TRBV6-6	CASSLTGAGNTIYF
TRBJ1-4	-	TRBV6-6	CASSSTGATNEKLFF
TRBJ1-3	-	TRBV29-1	CSVGQGNTIYF
TRBJ2-4	-	TRBV9	CASIGTENIQYF
TRBJ2-7	few	TRBV6-5	CASSRTFSGGEQYF
TRBJ2-7	once	TRBV4-1	CASSQEAQHEQYF
TRBJ2-5	-	TRBV5-1	CASSLGTRQETQYF
TRBJ2-7	once	TRBV15	CATSMLGSGAYEQYF
TRBJ2-5	-	TRBV4-1	CASSQLGGETQYF
TRBJ1-1	-	TRBV7-9	CASSLAVLNTEAFF